This entry features one T cell receptor (beta chain) sequence. Authors' methods: The authors estimated nucleated cell counts from reference gene primer amplification. TCRdb's table, derived via immunoSEQ multiplex PCR, lists solely in-frame clones and lacks some. D and trimming come from the DNA, and the V and J calls and clone size come from that table. This sample has some 120,000 clones, with approximately 85% found just once. The data belong to a study of blood T cell repertoires in COVID-19. Study overall: The study drew acute and convalescent COVID-19 samples from the United States, Italy and Spain. T cells, B-cell-depleted T cells, or PBMCs provided the cDNA or gDNA that served as material.

The CDR3 is made up of 13 amino acids. Trimming at V came to 0 bases and at J to 10 bases, leaving 4 bases not matched to a gene. Germline V CDR1 and CDR2: SGHRS, YFSETQ. Sequences were obtained from peripheral blood. This clonotype originated in a woman older than 75 with acute or convalescent COVID-19. The chain links TRBV5-1 to TRBJ1-1, with 9 bases identical to TRBD1. CDR3 DNA sequence: TGCGCCAGCAGCTTGGAAGGGACAGGGTTAGCTTTCTTT. It encodes CASSLEGTGLAFF.